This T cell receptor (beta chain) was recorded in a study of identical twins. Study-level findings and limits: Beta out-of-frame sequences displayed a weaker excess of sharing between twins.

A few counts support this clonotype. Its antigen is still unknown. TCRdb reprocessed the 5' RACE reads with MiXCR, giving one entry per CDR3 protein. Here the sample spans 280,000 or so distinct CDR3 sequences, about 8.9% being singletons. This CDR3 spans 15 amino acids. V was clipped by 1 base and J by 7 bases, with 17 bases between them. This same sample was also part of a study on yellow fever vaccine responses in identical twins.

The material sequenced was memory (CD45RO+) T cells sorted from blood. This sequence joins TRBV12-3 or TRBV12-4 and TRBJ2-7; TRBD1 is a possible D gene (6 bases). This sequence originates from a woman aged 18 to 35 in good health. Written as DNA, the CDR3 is TGTGCCAGCAGTTTAGGGGGGCCCTCACTACGGGAGCAGTACTTC. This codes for CASSLGGPSLREQYF.